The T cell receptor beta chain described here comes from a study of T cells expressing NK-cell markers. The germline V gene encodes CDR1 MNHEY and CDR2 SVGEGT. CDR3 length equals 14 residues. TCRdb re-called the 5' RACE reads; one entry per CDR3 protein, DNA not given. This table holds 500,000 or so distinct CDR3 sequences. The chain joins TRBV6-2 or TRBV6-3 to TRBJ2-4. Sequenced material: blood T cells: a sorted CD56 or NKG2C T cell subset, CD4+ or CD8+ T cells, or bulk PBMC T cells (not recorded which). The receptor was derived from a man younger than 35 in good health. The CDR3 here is CASKLRADKNIQYF.